This TCR beta chain originates from a study of blood T cell repertoires in COVID-19. Study-wide background: The United States, Italy and Spain were the sources of the acute and convalescent COVID-19 samples. Nucleic acid was either cDNA or gDNA, and it came from T cells, B-cell-depleted T cells, or PBMCs.

In the authors' methods: Reference gene primer amplification gave nucleated cell count estimates. Sequencing was performed with immunoSEQ multiplex PCR; in TCRdb, only in-frame clones are kept and a portion is missing. For V, J and clone size, that table is used; D and trimming come from the DNA. This sample has around 76,000 clones, with about 70% found just once. The origin of this receptor is a woman at least 80 years old with active or convalescent COVID-19. Sequenced: peripheral blood.

DNA for the CDR3: TGCGCCAGCAGCCCGGGACAGGACAATCAGCCCCAGCATTTT. Translation: CASSPGQDNQPQHF. This chain uses TRBV4-1 with TRBJ1-5; 8 bases fit TRBD1. The junction had 2 bases not matched to a gene; V was cut back by 4 bases and J by 3 bases. There are 14 residues in the CDR3. Germline loops: CDR1 MGHRA, CDR2 YSYEKL.